Each of the 22 T cell receptor beta chains below was sequenced from the same sample in a study of OX40 agonist ivuxolimab in advanced cancers. The assay was immunoSEQ multiplex PCR, and TCRdb's table has in-frame clones only and misses some. The table has 40,000 or so clones, about 82% seen once. The sample consisted of CD4+ or CD8+ T cells sorted from blood, taken in a trial of the OX40 agonist ivuxolimab. These receptors all come from an adult with an advanced solid tumor such as melanoma, head and neck, liver or kidney cancer.

This chain joins TRBV30 and TRBJ1-1, with 7 bases aligning to TRBD1. The V segment lost 5 bases and the J segment 4 bases; nucleotides outside the gene matches: 7. CDR1 is GTSNPN, CDR2 SVGIG, per germline (reference sequence). The CDR3 has 13 residues. The CDR3 loop reads CAWERGRSTEAFF. The DNA for the CDR3 is TGTGCCTGGGAGAGGGGGCGATCCACTGAAGCTTTCTTT.

The chain employs TRBV6-1 and TRBJ2-5, with D perhaps matching TRBD1 (6 bases). The tail of the sequence fits TRBJ2-7 better, so the J call may be wrong. The CDR3 spans 14 residues. Per the germline V gene, CDR1 is MNHNS and CDR2 is SASEGT. The CDR3: CASNPIRGSYEQYF. DNA for the CDR3: TGTGCCAGCAACCCGATCAGGGGATCCTACGAGCAGTACTTC.

This chain uses TRBV7-6 with TRBJ2-7, with 10 bases that match TRBD1. Per germline, CDR1 SGHVS and CDR2 FNYEAQ. Germline trimming cut 3 bases from V and 4 bases from J; bases unmatched to any gene: 3. The CDR3 has 14 residues. Here the CDR3 reads CASSFGTGEYEQYF. CDR3 coding DNA: TGTGCCAGCAGCTTTGGGACAGGGGAATACGAGCAGTACTTC.

The V gene is TRBV27, the J gene TRBJ1-6; TRBD1 matches 7 bases. J was trimmed by 4 bases and V by 6 bases; bases with no gene match: 6. Per the germline V gene, CDR1 is MNHEY and CDR2 is SMNVEV (reference sequence). This CDR3 spans 15 amino acids. CDR3 region: CASSRQGGYNSPLHF. As DNA, the CDR3 is TGTGCCAGCAGCCGACAGGGAGGTTATAATTCACCCCTCCACTTT.

This chain links TRBV7-9 with TRBJ1-6; possible D gene TRBD1, 6 bases. Germline assignment: CDR1 SEHNR and CDR2 FQNEAQ (reference sequence). The CDR3 runs to 14 residues. Deletions cut 4 bases from V and 7 bases from J, with 11 bases between. This chain's CDR3 is CASSYGQYNSPLHF. The CDR3 DNA reads TGTGCCAGCAGCTACGGACAGTACAATTCACCCCTCCACTTT.

CDR3 DNA sequence: TGTGCCAGCAGCCCTCGTCCGAGCTCCTACAATGAGCAGTTCTTC. This gives the protein CASSPRPSSYNEQFF. This chain connects TRBV13 to TRBJ2-1, with D unresolved. V lost 5 bases and J 0 bases, leaving 11 bases between the germline ends. This CDR3 is built from 15 residues. Germline assignment: CDR1 PRHDT and CDR2 FYEKMQ (reference sequence).

V usage is TRBV11-2 and J usage is TRBJ2-3, with D possibly TRBD2 on 6 matching bases. The V and J ends lost 8 bases and 4 bases respectively, with 16 bases between them. In germline, CDR1 is SGHAT, CDR2 FQNNGV. The CDR3 has 14 amino acids. The CDR3: CASSRREEPDTQYF. CDR3 nucleotide sequence: TGTGCCAGCTCTAGGAGGGAGGAGCCAGATACGCAGTATTTT.

V and J are TRBV5-6 and TRBJ1-4, with 8 positions matching TRBD1. The ends lost 4 bases at V and 0 bases at J; junction bases unmatched: 8. Per germline, CDR1 SGHDT and CDR2 YYEEEE. The CDR3 has 17 residues. The CDR3 sequence is CASSRGQGVATNEKLFF. The CDR3 DNA reads TGTGCCAGCAGCCGCGGACAGGGAGTTGCAACTAATGAAAAACTGTTTTTT. Variable domain in full (rest from reference TRBV5-6 and TRBJ1-4): DAGVTQSPTHLIKTRGQQVTLRCSPKSGHDTVSWYQQALGQGPQFIFQYYEEEERQRGNFPDRFSGHQFPNYSSELNVNALLLGDSALYLCASSRGQGVATNEKLFFGSGTQLSVL.

The genes are TRBV28 and TRBJ1-2; D might be TRBD1 (6 bases). Trimming stripped 4 bases from V and 6 bases from J, with 15 bases between. CDR3 length: 14 residues. CDR1 is MDHEN, CDR2 SYDVKM, per germline. The CDR3 here is CASSSPGARDGYTF. CDR3 bases: TGTGCCAGCAGTTCTCCAGGGGCCAGGGATGGCTACACCTTC.

The chain couples TRBV7-9 to TRBJ1-6; D is possibly TRBD1 (5 bases). Trimming took 2 bases from V and 7 from J, leaving 12 bases between them. CDR1 and CDR2 (germline): SEHNR, FQNEAQ (reference sequence). The CDR3 length is 15 residues. The CDR3 sequence is CASSLSGGVNSPLHF. CDR3 nucleotide sequence: TGTGCCAGCAGCTTAAGTGGGGGGGTGAATTCACCCCTCCACTTT.

This chain links TRBV9 with TRBJ2-7; D is uncertain. The V end lost 1 base, the J end lost 7 bases, and 15 bases lay between the germline ends. Germline V lookup: CDR1 SGDLS, CDR2 YYNGEE. This CDR3 region has 14 residues. For the CDR3, the DNA is TGTGCCAGCAGCGTAAACAGTGCCAGCGTGGAGCAGTACTTC. Translating it yields CASSVNSASVEQYF.

This clone appeared once. V is TRBV15 and J is TRBJ1-2; D not resolved. The V gene lost 4 bases and the J gene lost 5 bases, with 8 bases spanning the gap. The germline CDR1 and CDR2 sequences are LNHNV and YYDKDF (reference sequence). The CDR3 loop spans 12 amino acids. The CDR3 region is CATSTPVYGYTF. As DNA, the CDR3 is TGTGCCACCAGCACCCCTGTATATGGCTACACCTTC. Based on the CDR3 plus reference TRBV15 and TRBJ1-2, the full variable domain is DAMVIQNPRYQVTQFGKPVTLSCSQTLNHNVMYWYQQKSSQAPKLLFHYYDKDFNNEADTPDNFQSRRPNTSFCFLDIRSPGLGDTAMYLCATSTPVYGYTFGSGTRLTVV.

The chain is built from TRBV6-5 and TRBJ2-7; 7 bases match TRBD2. The germline V gene has CDR1 MNHEY and CDR2 SVGAGI. J lost 2 bases, V lost 6 bases, and 7 bases had no gene match. The CDR3 loop spans 14 amino acids. The CDR3 DNA sequence: TGTGCCAGCAGCAACAGCGGGAAACCCTACGAGCAGTACTTC. It specifies CASSNSGKPYEQYF.

The chain recombines TRBV5-1 with TRBJ2-3, with TRBD2 matching over 8 bases. The CDR3 length is 15 residues. Germline V gene data show CDR1 as SGHRS and CDR2 as YFSETQ. The trim removed 0 bases at V and 1 base at J, leaving 1 base unmatched. CDR3 protein: CASSLAGGRTDTQYF. CDR3 nucleotides: TGCGCCAGCAGCTTGGCGGGAGGGCGCACAGATACGCAGTATTTT.

This chain links TRBV4-1 with TRBJ1-2, with D possibly being TRBD1 (6 bases). V was trimmed by 0 bases and J by 8 bases, leaving 13 bases between them. Germline CDR1 MGHRA, CDR2 YSYEKL. This CDR3 is built from 14 residues. CDR3 amino acids: CASSQDGGAWGYTF. CDR3 coding DNA: TGCGCCAGCAGCCAAGACGGGGGGGCTTGGGGCTACACCTTC.

The chain combines TRBV7-2 with TRBJ2-2, with D perhaps matching TRBD2 (5 bases). The germline gives CDR1 SGHTA, CDR2 FQGNSA. This CDR3 has 16 amino acids. The germline V and J ends were trimmed by 2 bases and 14 bases, with 24 bases remaining between them. As DNA, the CDR3 is TGTGCCAGCAGCTTAATTCGGCTTCTGGACTGGCGGGTTCTGTTTTTT. Protein sequence: CASSLIRLLDWRVLFF.

V is TRBV7-9 and J is TRBJ2-2, with 8 bases identical to TRBD1. The CDR3 has 15 amino acids. Germline V CDR1 and CDR2: SEHNR, FQNEAQ (reference sequence). Trimming at V came to 5 bases and at J to 0 bases, leaving 2 bases not matched to a gene. The CDR3 here is CASSAGQANTGELFF. The CDR3 DNA follows: TGTGCCAGCAGCGCGGGACAGGCGAACACCGGGGAGCTGTTTTTT.

The CDR3 sequence is CASSERTGAETQYF. Here the CDR3 DNA reads TGTGCCAGCAGTGAAAGAACAGGGGCCGAGACCCAGTACTTC. The chain joins TRBV2 to TRBJ2-5, with 7 bases identical to TRBD1. V dropped 2 bases and J dropped 5; count of bases not matched to a gene: 5. The V gene's germline CDR1 is SNHLY and CDR2 FYNNEI. The CDR3 runs 14 residues.

V usage is TRBV7-3 and J usage is TRBJ2-5; TRBD2 aligns across 7 bases. The CDR3 is 15 residues long. Trimming removed 2 bases from V and 5 bases from J; junction bases left unmatched: 8. The germline V gene encodes CDR1 SGHTA and CDR2 FQGTGA. The CDR3 loop is CASSLQWGGRETQYF. CDR3 DNA: TGTGCCAGCAGCTTACAGTGGGGAGGGAGGGAGACCCAGTACTTC.

The CDR3 sequence is CASSLQETQYF. In DNA form, the CDR3 reads TGTGCCAGCAGCCTCCAAGAGACCCAGTACTTC. The chain has TRBV2 and TRBJ2-5; D is unresolved. Trimming cost V 6 bases and J 1 base, with 3 bases left between them. Germline loops: CDR1 SNHLY, CDR2 FYNNEI. CDR3 size: 11 residues.

V gene TRBV27 combines with J gene TRBJ1-1; 8 nucleotides agree with TRBD1. CDR3 length equals 13 residues. J was trimmed by 4 bases and V by 5 bases; bases with no gene match: 3. From germline, CDR1 is MNHEY and CDR2 SMNVEV (reference sequence). The CDR3 is CASSRTGTTEAFF. CDR3 bases: TGTGCCAGCAGTAGGACAGGGACCACTGAAGCTTTCTTT.

The CDR3 spells CASSLALGAGNYGYTF. The CDR3 region has the DNA TGTGCCAGCAGCTTGGCCCTAGGGGCGGGGAACTATGGCTACACCTTC. The chain joins TRBV5-6 to TRBJ1-2, with D perhaps TRBD1 (5 bases). Germline assignment: CDR1 SGHDT and CDR2 YYEEEE. The CDR3 has 16 residues. The V and J ends lost 0 bases and 2 bases respectively, with 14 bases between them. The whole variable domain, filled in from reference TRBV5-6 and TRBJ1-2, reads DAGVTQSPTHLIKTRGQQVTLRCSPKSGHDTVSWYQQALGQGPQFIFQYYEEEERQRGNFPDRFSGHQFPNYSSELNVNALLLGDSALYLCASSLALGAGNYGYTFGSGTRLTVV.